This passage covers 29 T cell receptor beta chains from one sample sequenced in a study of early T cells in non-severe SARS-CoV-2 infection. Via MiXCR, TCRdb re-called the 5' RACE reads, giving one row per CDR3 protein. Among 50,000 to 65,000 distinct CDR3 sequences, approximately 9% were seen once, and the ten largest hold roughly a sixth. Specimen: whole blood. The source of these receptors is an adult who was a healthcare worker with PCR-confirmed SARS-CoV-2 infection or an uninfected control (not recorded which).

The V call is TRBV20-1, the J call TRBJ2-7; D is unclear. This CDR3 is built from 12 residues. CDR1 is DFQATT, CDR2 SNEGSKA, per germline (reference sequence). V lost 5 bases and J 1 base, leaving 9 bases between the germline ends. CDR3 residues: CSAPDTSYEQYF. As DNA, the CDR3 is TGCAGTGCTCCAGATACGTCCTACGAGCAGTACTTC.

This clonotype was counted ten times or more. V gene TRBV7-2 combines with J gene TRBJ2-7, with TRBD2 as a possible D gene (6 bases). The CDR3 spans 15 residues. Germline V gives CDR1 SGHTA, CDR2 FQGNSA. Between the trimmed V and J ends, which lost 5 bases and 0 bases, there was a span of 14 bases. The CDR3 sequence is CASSQPGLASYEQYF. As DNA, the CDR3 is TGTGCCAGCAGCCAACCGGGACTGGCCTCCTACGAGCAGTACTTC.

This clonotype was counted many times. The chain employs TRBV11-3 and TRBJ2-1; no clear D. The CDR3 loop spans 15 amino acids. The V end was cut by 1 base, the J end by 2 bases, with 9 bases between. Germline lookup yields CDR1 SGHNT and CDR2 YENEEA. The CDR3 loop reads CASSLGSLTYNEQFF. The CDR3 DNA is TGTGCCAGCAGCTTAGGGAGCCTTACCTACAATGAGCAGTTCTTC.

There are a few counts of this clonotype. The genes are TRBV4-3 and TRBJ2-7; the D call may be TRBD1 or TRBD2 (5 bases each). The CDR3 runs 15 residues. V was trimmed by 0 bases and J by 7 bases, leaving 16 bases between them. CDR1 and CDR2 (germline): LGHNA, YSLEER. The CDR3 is CASSQERGRSREQYF. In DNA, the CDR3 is TGCGCCAGCAGCCAAGAGAGGGGTAGATCGCGGGAGCAGTACTTC.

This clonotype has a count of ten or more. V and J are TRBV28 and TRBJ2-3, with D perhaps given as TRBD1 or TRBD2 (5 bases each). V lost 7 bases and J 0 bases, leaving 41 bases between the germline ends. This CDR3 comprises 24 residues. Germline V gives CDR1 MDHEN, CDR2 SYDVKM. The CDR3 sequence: CASTIIRGASTDTKYCASTDTQYF. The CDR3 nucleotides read TGTGCCAGCACCATTATCCGGGGCGCTAGCACAGATACAAAATACTGCGCTAGCACAGATACGCAGTATTTT.

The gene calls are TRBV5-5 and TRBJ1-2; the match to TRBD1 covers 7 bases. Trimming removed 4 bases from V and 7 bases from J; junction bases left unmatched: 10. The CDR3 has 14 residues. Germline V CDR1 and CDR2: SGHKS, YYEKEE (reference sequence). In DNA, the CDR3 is TGTGCCAGCAGCACTGACAGGGTTATGGGTGGCTACACCTTC. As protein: CASSTDRVMGGYTF.

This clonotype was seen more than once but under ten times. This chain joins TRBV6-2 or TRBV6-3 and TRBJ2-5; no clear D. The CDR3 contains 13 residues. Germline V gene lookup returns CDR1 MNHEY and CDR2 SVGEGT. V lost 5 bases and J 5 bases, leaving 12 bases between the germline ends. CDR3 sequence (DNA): TGTGCCAGCAGTCGACACGACGTGGAGACCCAGTACTTC. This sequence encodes CASSRHDVETQYF.

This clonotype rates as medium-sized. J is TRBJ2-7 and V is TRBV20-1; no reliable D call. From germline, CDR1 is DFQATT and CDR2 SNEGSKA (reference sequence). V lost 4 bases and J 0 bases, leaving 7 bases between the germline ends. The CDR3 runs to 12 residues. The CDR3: CSATVNSYEQYF. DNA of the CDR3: TGCAGTGCTACAGTAAACTCCTACGAGCAGTACTTC.

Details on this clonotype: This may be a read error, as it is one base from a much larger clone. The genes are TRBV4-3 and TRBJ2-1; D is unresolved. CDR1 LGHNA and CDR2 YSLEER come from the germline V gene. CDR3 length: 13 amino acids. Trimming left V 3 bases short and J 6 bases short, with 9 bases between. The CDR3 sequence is CASSQSFRNEQFF. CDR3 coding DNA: TGCGCCAGCAGCCAGTCCTTTCGCAATGAGCAGTTCTTC.

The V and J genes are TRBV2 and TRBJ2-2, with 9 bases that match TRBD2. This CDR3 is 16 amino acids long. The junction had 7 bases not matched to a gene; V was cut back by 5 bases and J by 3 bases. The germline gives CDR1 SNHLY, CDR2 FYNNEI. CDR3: CASSRRRLADTGELFF. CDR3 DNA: TGTGCCAGCAGTCGCAGGAGACTAGCGGACACCGGGGAGCTGTTTTTT.

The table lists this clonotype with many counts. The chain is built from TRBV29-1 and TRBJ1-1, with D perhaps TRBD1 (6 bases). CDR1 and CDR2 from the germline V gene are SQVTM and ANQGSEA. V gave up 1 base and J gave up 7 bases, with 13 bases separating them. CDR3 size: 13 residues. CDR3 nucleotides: TGCAGCGTTGAAGTTCGGCAGGGGATTGAAGCTTTCTTT. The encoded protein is CSVEVRQGIEAFF.

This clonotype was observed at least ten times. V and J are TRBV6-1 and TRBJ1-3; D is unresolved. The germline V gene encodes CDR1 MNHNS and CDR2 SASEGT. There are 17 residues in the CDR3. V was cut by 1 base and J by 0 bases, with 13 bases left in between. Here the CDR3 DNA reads TGTGCCAGCAGTGAAGAGGCTCGGGCGTTCTCTGGAAACACCATATATTTT. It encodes CASSEEARAFSGNTIYF.

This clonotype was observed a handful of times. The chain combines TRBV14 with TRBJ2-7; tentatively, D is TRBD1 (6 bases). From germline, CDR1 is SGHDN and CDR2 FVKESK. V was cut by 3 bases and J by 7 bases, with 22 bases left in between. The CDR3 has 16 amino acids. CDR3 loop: CASSQIRDMGRGEQYF. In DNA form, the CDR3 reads TGTGCCAGCAGCCAGATCCGGGACATGGGCAGAGGAGAGCAGTACTTC.

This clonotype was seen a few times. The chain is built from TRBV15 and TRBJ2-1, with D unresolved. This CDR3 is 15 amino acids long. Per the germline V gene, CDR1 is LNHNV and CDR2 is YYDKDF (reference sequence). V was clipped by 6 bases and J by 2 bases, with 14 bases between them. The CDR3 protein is CATSSRDVPYNEQFF. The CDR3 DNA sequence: TGTGCCACCAGTAGTCGAGATGTCCCCTACAATGAGCAGTTCTTC.

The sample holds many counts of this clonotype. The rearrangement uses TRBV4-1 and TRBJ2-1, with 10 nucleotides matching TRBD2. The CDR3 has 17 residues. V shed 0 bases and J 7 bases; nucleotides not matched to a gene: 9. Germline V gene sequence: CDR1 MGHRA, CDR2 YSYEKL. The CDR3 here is CASSQDPPLAGVNEQFF. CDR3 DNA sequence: TGCGCCAGCAGCCAAGATCCACCCCTAGCGGGAGTGAATGAGCAGTTCTTC.

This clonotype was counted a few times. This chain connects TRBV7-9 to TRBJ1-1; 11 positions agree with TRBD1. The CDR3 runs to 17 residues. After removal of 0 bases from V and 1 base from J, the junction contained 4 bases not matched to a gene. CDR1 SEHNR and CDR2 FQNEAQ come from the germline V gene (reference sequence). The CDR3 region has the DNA TGTGCCAGCAGCTTAGCGAGAGGGACAGGGGGGAACACTGAAGCTTTCTTT. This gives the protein CASSLARGTGGNTEAFF.

This CDR3 is CSVEIGEELETQYF. The CDR3 nucleotides read TGCAGCGTTGAAATAGGGGAAGAGTTAGAGACCCAGTACTTC. The chain employs TRBV29-1 and TRBJ2-5, with D perhaps TRBD1 (5 bases). Trimming stripped 2 bases from V and 4 bases from J, with 14 bases between. Germline V gives CDR1 SQVTM, CDR2 ANQGSEA. This CDR3 is 14 amino acids long.

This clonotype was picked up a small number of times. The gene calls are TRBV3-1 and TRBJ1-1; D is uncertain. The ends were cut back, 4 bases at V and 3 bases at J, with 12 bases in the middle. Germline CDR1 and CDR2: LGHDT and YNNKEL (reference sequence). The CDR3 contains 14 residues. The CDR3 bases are TGTGCCAGCAGCCTTAACGGCGGGGACACTGAAGCTTTCTTT. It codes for CASSLNGGDTEAFF.

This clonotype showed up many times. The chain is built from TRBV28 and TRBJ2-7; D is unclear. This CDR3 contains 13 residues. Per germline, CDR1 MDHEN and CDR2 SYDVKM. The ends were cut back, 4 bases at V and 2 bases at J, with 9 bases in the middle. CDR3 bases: TGTGCCAGCAGTTCAGACGGACCCTACGAGCAGTACTTC. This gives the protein CASSSDGPYEQYF.

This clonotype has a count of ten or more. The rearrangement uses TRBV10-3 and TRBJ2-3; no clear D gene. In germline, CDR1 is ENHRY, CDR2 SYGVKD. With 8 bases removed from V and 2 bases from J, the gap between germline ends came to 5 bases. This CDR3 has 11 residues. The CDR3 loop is CAIRNTDTQYF. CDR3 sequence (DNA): TGTGCCATCCGGAACACAGATACGCAGTATTTT.

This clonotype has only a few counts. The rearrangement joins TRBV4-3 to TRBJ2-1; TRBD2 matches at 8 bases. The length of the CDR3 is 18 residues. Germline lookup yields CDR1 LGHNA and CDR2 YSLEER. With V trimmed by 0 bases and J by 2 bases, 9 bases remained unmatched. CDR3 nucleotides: TGCGCCAGCAGCCAAGATGGGGTCGGGAGGGCTACCTACAATGAGCAGTTCTTC. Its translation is CASSQDGVGRATYNEQFF.

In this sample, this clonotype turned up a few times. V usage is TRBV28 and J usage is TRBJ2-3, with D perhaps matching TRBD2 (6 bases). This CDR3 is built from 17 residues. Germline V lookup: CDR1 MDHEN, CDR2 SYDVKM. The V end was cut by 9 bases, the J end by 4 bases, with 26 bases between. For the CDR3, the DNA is TGTGCCAGTTTTGATTCCCCGGGAGCCGGACCGGCAGATACGCAGTATTTT. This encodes CASFDSPGAGPADTQYF.

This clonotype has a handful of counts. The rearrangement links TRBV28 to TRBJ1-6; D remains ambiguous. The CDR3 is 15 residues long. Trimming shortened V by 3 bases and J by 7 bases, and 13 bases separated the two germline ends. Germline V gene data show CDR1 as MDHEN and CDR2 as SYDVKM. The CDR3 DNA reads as TGTGCCAGCAGTTTTGCGGCAGGCAGGAATTCACCCCTCCACTTT. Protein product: CASSFAAGRNSPLHF. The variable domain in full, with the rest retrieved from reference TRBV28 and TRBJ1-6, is DVKVTQSSRYLVKRTGEKVFLECVQDMDHENMFWYRQDPGLGLRLIYFSYDVKMKEKGDIPEGYSVSREKKERFSLILESASTNQTSMYLCASSFAAGRNSPLHFGNGTRLTVT.

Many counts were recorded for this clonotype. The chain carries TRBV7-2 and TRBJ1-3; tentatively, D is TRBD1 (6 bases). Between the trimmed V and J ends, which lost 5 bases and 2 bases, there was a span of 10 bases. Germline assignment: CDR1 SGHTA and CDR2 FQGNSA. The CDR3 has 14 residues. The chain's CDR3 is CASSPWTAGNTIYF. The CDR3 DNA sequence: TGTGCCAGCAGCCCGTGGACAGCTGGAAACACCATATATTTT.

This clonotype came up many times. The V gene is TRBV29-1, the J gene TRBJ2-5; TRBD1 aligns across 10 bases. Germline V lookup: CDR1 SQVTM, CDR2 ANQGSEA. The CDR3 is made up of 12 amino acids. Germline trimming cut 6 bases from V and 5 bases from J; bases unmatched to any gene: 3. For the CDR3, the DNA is TGCAGCGTATGGACAGGGGGGGAGACCCAGTACTTC. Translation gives CSVWTGGETQYF.

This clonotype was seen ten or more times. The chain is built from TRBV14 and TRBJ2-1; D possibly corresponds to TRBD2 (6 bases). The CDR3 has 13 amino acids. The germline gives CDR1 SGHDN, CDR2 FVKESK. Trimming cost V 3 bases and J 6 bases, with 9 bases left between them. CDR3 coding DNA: TGTGCCAGCAGCCAGGGACTGGTCAATGAGCAGTTCTTC. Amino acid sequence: CASSQGLVNEQFF.

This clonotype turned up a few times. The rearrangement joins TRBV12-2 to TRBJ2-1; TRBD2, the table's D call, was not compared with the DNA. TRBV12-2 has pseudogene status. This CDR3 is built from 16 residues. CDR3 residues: CASRFTARRRDNEQFF. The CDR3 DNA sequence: TGTGCAAGTCGCTTTACAGCCCGACGGAGGGACAATGAGCAGTTCTTC.

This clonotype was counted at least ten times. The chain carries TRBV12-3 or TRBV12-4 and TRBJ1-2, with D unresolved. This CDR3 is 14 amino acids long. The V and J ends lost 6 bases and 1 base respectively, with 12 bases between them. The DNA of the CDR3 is TGTGCCAGCAGCGAGATGAGTTTTAACTATGGCTACACCTTC. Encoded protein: CASSEMSFNYGYTF.

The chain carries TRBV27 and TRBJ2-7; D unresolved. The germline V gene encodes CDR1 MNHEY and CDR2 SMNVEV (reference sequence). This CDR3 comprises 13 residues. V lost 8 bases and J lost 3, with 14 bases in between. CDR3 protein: CASRVPGSYEQYF. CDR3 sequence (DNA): TGTGCCAGCCGAGTTCCCGGCAGCTACGAGCAGTACTTC.